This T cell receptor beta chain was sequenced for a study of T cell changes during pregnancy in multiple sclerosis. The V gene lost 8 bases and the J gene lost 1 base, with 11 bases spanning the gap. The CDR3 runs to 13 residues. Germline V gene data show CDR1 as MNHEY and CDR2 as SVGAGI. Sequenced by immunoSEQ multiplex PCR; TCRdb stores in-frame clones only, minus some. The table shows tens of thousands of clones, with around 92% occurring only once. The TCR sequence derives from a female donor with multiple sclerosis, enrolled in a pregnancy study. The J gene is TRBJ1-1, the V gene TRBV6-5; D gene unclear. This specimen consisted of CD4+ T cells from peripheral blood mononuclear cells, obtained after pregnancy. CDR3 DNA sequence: TGTGCCAGCGGAGAGGCCAGGAACACTGAAGCTTTCTTT. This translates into CASGEARNTEAFF.